This entry features one T cell receptor beta chain sequence. The antigen remains unidentified. Amplification used 60 Vbeta primers and 13 Jbeta primers. Clones were read by immunoSEQ multiplex PCR, and TCRdb kept only the in-frame ones, dropping some. The table has 85,000 to 95,000 clones, roughly 70% seen once. This entry comes from a study of cytomegalovirus exposure and HLA in healthy donors. Study context: Within the Caucasian-associated ancestry cluster were about 81% of the approximately 400 genotyped donors.

Looked up from germline, CDR1 is GTSNPN and CDR2 is SVGIG (reference sequence). This CDR3 has 17 amino acids. The ends lost 0 bases at V and 6 bases at J; junction bases unmatched: 9. Study observations and caveats: Indistinguishable V segments, including TRBV6-2 and TRBV6-3, were excluded.

The origin of this receptor is a man aged 25-40 years in good health and CMV-seropositive. This chain joins TRBV30 and TRBJ2-3, with 13 bases fitting TRBD2. Specimen: PBMCs. The CDR3 loop is CAWSVRTSGSLTDTQYF. CDR3 coding DNA: TGTGCCTGGAGTGTACGGACTAGCGGGAGCCTCACGGATACGCAGTATTTT.